This T cell receptor beta chain was documented in a study of blood T cell repertoires in COVID-19. Germline V gene sequence: CDR1 SGHAT, CDR2 FQNNGV. The CDR3 has 14 residues. V was pared by 5 bases and J by 6 bases, with 9 bases of the junction left unmatched. In the original workflow: Amplification of reference gene primers provided the estimated nucleated cell counts. Clones were sequenced by immunoSEQ multiplex PCR, and TCRdb holds only the in-frame ones, with some missing. The DNA gave D and trimming, while V, J and clone size come from that table. Here the sample spans fewer than 350,000 clones, around 88% being singletons. Recovered status in Cohort 3 required two negative PCRs, clearance, or symptom resolution.

This sequence was found in a woman aged 35 to 49 who had recovered from COVID-19. The sequencing input was PBMCs or T cells enriched from blood (not recorded which). The chain joins TRBV11-2 to TRBJ2-7; 8 bases are shared with TRBD2. CDR3: CASSHTGLAGEQYF. The DNA of the CDR3 is TGTGCCAGCAGCCATACTGGACTAGCAGGCGAGCAGTACTTC.